This T cell receptor beta chain comes out of a study of molecular identifiers for immune sequencing clone quantification (dated by TCRdb to 2017 to 2018). With regard to the full study: For a replicate experiment, the RNA from either around 20,000 or 99,000 naive CD8 T cells was divided into five aliquots, and four of those aliquots went on to sequencing. This methods study benchmarked molecular-identifier clustering-based TCR repertoire sequencing (MIDCIRS) and TCR RNA copy counting, using CD8 T cells to do so.

The cysteine opens and the phenylalanine closes a CDR3 of 14 amino acids. Left in the record is the CDR3 DNA by itself, 42 bases read in frame from the first base. CDR1 and CDR2 were assigned from the germline V gene as SGDLS and YYNGEE. Clipping removes 4 bases from V and 7 bases from J, with 10 as the unmatched junction base count. Libraries of naive CD8 T cells were built from anywhere between about 18,000 and 1,000,000 sorted cells, with 10%, 30% or 50% of the purified RNA used. On a BD FACSAria II, naive CD8 T cells were FACS-sorted as CD8+CD4-CCR7+CD45RA+ and collected into RLT Plus buffer. Detection sensitivity was tested by spiking Jurkat RNA equal to ten TCR copies' worth into samples containing roughly 17,000-1,000,000 naive CD8 T cells. CD8 T cells were enriched with RosetteSep CD8+ T Cell Enrichment Cocktail and Ficoll-Paque, followed by ACK red cell lysis. This clonotype occurred a few times. The clone's antigen remains unknown. No clone much larger than this one lies a single base away; base qualities are absent.

Broad study findings and their caveats: Even against a background of approximately 1 million naive CD8 T cells, spiked-in Jurkat TCR RNA amounting to a single cell's worth was reported to be detectable. Highly expanded clone sizes could be underestimated if identical TCR molecules share a barcode. Modeling estimated about three recovered TCR RNA copies per cell, compared with about ten by digital PCR, which implies about 30% capture efficiency. The naive libraries included spiked-in Jurkat TCR RNA (10 copies' worth), and this Jurkat TCR RNA is not part of the donor repertoire. Without barcode sub-clustering, chimeric consensus sequences inflated TCR diversity; chimeras reached as high as 47%. In CMV-specific effector cells, clones with more than 20 RNA copies accounted for over 97% of molecules, whereas in naive cells such clones accounted for under 1%.

Libraries came from PCR. The sequencing machine was a NextSeq 500. Bulk TCR libraries were made following a previously described method, with the TCR primers given in Table S5. Purification of total RNA was performed with the Qiagen AllPrep DNA/RNA kit. Reads from multiple sequencing runs of the same library were pooled before analysis. In the authors' own workflow: Only reads with exact TCR constant sequence were kept, trimmed to 150 nt, and grouped by their 12-nt molecular barcodes. Within each barcode group, reads were sub-clustered at a 15% Levenshtein threshold, and quality-weighted consensus sequences were built per RNA molecule. Non-functional sequences were excluded, and lower-count sequences lying one edit away from another sequence were also excluded. On the basis of fitting two negative binomial distributions, barcode sub-clusters with fewer than 20% of the maximum read count were discarded. The public reads were run again by TCRdb, first through fastp at Q25 and then through MiXCR, and only productive beta chains were kept. Rows merge per CDR3 protein into single entries with the most common DNA and genes. The V and J calls reflect TCRdb's pipeline rather than the authors' work. The sample table contains about 630,000 distinct CDR3 sequences; only one count was recorded for around 25% of them. The leading ten clones occupy 0.7% to 0.95% of the sample.

This receptor was taken from a human donor in good health. Some libraries in this study had Jurkat cell RNA spiked in. The source material was naive CD8+ T cells from blood, with Jurkat cell RNA spiked in. The sample's cell subset or site label, in plain terms: FACS-sorted CD8+CD4-CCR7+CD45RA+ naive T cells. This sequence uses TRBV9 and TRBJ1-1, with 7 bases aligning to TRBD1. For the CDR3, the sequence is CASSSTGWVDEAFF. The DNA sequence reads TGTGCCAGCAGCTCGACAGGGTGGGTGGATGAAGCTTTCTTT.